This entry features one T cell receptor beta chain sequence. The table came from immunoSEQ multiplex PCR; TCRdb's copy has only in-frame clones and leaves some out. The sample holds under 100,000 clones, about nine tenths seen once. These data originate in a study of control samples from healthy donors and cancer patients. The CDR3 spans 15 residues. The V and J ends lost 7 bases and 1 base respectively, with 13 bases between them. Germline loops: CDR1 SEHNR, CDR2 FQNEAQ (reference sequence). The V gene is TRBV7-9, the J gene TRBJ2-2; D is unresolved. The specimen sequenced was blood. The TCR sequence derives from a woman in her 70s in good health. CDR3 residues: CASKWSSGNTGELFF. The CDR3 DNA follows: TGTGCCAGCAAGTGGAGCTCGGGGAACACCGGGGAGCTGTTTTTT.